The 21 T cell receptor beta chains in this list originate from one sample, sequenced in a study of vaccination and CD4 T cells after COVID-19. Treatment here: roughly 10-day PBMC culture with coronavirus spike peptide pools or control peptides (ViraFEST assay). Their antigens are not known. Sequencing of DNA taken from cultured CD4+ T cells relied on the Oncomine TCR Beta short-read assay. TCRdb called the PCR reads again in MiXCR, with one record for every CDR3 protein. In the table there are around 11,000 distinct CDR3 sequences, roughly 64% of which are singletons. Sequenced input: CD4+ T cells from blood, cultured in vitro. The source is a human donor who had recovered from COVID-19.

The chain joins TRBV12-3 or TRBV12-4 to TRBJ1-3; no firm D call. This CDR3 is 16 amino acids long. V lost 3 bases to trimming and J lost 2 bases, with 14 bases between them. In nucleotides, the CDR3 is TGTGCCAGCAGTTTGGAGCCCTCACCCCCTGGAAACACCATATATTTT. It specifies CASSLEPSPPGNTIYF.

The chain uses TRBV7-9 and TRBJ2-7; TRBD1 or TRBD2 may be the D gene (5 bases each). The germline V and J ends were trimmed by 0 bases and 2 bases, with 5 bases remaining between them. Germline V gives CDR1 SEHNR, CDR2 FQNEAQ (reference sequence). The CDR3 has 13 residues. The CDR3 is CASSLAGPYEQYF. CDR3 DNA: TGTGCCAGCAGCTTAGCGGGACCCTACGAGCAGTACTTC.

In this sample, this clonotype is medium-sized (0.01 to 0.1%). This chain joins TRBV18 and TRBJ2-1, with 8 bases aligning to TRBD1. Trimming at V came to 8 bases and at J to 5 bases, leaving 5 bases not matched to a gene. Germline V gene lookup returns CDR1 KGHSH and CDR2 LQKENI. The length of the CDR3 is 13 residues. The CDR3 is CASNTGGNNEQFF. The CDR3 DNA follows: TGTGCCAGCAATACAGGGGGAAACAATGAGCAGTTCTTC.

The V and J genes are TRBV20-1 and TRBJ2-2; D is unresolved. Trimming shortened V by 1 base and J by 1 base, and 4 bases separated the two germline ends. Germline values: CDR1 DFQATT, CDR2 SNEGSKA (reference sequence). CDR3 length: 13 residues. DNA for the CDR3: TGCAGTGCTAGAGGCGGGAACACCGGGGAGCTGTTTTTT. Translating gives CSARGGNTGELFF.

The chain recombines TRBV27 with TRBJ2-3; 8 bases fit TRBD1. The CDR3 consists of 15 residues. V lost 4 bases and J lost 3; bases outside the gene matches: 6. From germline, CDR1 is MNHEY and CDR2 SMNVEV (reference sequence). CDR3 nucleotides: TGTGCCAGCAGTTCTGGTGGACAGGGAACAGATACGCAGTATTTT. It is translated as CASSSGGQGTDTQYF.

The chain has TRBV5-4 and TRBJ1-1; no definite D call. CDR1 is SGHNT and CDR2 is YYREEE in the germline V gene (reference sequence). This CDR3 is built from 14 residues. Trimming took 4 bases from V and 4 from J, leaving 14 bases between them. The chain's CDR3 is CASSPDLVGTEAFF. DNA for the CDR3: TGTGCCAGCAGCCCGGACCTGGTAGGCACTGAAGCTTTCTTT.

The V and J genes are TRBV7-2 and TRBJ2-7; no definite D call. This CDR3 spans 12 amino acids. CDR1 and CDR2 from the germline V gene are SGHTA and FQGNSA. The ends were cut back, 4 bases at V and 0 bases at J, with 4 bases in the middle. CDR3 sequence reads: CASSSYSYEQYF. The DNA for the CDR3 is TGTGCCAGCAGCTCGTACTCCTACGAGCAGTACTTC.

The chain couples TRBV6-4 to TRBJ2-1; TRBD2 aligns across 10 bases. V lost 5 bases, J lost 4 bases, and 8 bases stayed unmatched. The CDR3 has 16 amino acids. Germline-derived CDR1 and CDR2 are MRHNA and SNTAGT. The CDR3, as DNA: TGTGCCAGCAGTCCTGAAGCGGGAGGGACTTACAATGAGCAGTTCTTC. Translating gives CASSPEAGGTYNEQFF.

The chain is built from TRBV20-1 and TRBJ2-5, with no clear D. Per germline, CDR1 DFQATT and CDR2 SNEGSKA (reference sequence). V gave up 3 bases and J gave up 5 bases, with 10 bases separating them. The CDR3 sequence is 12 residues long. DNA for the CDR3: TGCAGTGCTAGTATCCGAATGGAGACCCAGTACTTC. Translation: CSASIRMETQYF.

The chain has TRBV28 and TRBJ2-3; no firm D call. Trimming stripped 3 bases from V and 1 base from J, with 8 bases between. The CDR3 is made up of 14 amino acids. From germline, CDR1 is MDHEN and CDR2 SYDVKM. The CDR3 nucleotides read TGTGCCAGCAGTTTGGGAATTGGCACAGATACGCAGTATTTT. Protein: CASSLGIGTDTQYF. Together with reference TRBV28 and TRBJ2-3, the CDR3 gives the full variable domain: DVKVTQSSRYLVKRTGEKVFLECVQDMDHENMFWYRQDPGLGLRLIYFSYDVKMKEKGDIPEGYSVSREKKERFSLILESASTNQTSMYLCASSLGIGTDTQYFGPGTRLTVL.

This clonotype was detected a few times. V usage is TRBV6-5 and J usage is TRBJ2-3, with a tentative D call TRBD2 (6 bases). Looked up from germline, CDR1 is MNHEY and CDR2 is SVGAGI. Trimming took 4 bases from V and 3 from J, leaving 17 bases between them. The CDR3 contains 16 residues. The CDR3 DNA sequence: TGTGCCAGCAGTTCTCTAATGATAGCGGAGACAGATACGCAGTATTTT. Translated, it gives CASSSLMIAETDTQYF.

This chain links TRBV7-2 with TRBJ2-3; possible D gene TRBD2, 7 bases. Germline V gene data show CDR1 as SGHTA and CDR2 as FQGNSA. The CDR3 spans 15 residues. V shed 1 base and J shed 7 bases, with 15 bases lying between them. The CDR3 spells CASSLEGGFGYTQYF. The CDR3 DNA is TGTGCCAGCAGCTTAGAGGGGGGGTTTGGGTATACGCAGTATTTT.

The V and J genes are TRBV7-9 and TRBJ1-3; D ambiguous. There are 16 residues in the CDR3. Trimming took off 1 base at V and 7 bases at J, with 17 bases between the two ends. Germline CDR1 reads SEHNR; CDR2 reads FQNEAQ (reference sequence). CDR3 sequence reads: CASSLEAAGIGNTIYF. For the CDR3, the DNA is TGTGCCAGCAGCTTAGAGGCGGCGGGGATCGGTAACACCATATATTTT.

This clonotype showed up just once. This chain connects TRBV6-2 or TRBV6-3 to TRBJ1-5, with D uncertain. The germline V and J ends were trimmed by 0 bases and 6 bases, with 21 bases remaining between them. The CDR3 extends over 18 amino acids. CDR1 is MNHEY, CDR2 SVGEGT, per germline. CDR3 residues: CASSYSRSQLGKRQPQHF. CDR3 bases: TGTGCCAGCAGTTACTCGAGAAGCCAATTGGGGAAACGTCAGCCCCAGCATTTT.

CDR3 amino acids: CATSRDTGTEAFF. The CDR3 DNA is TGTGCCACCAGCAGGGATACAGGCACTGAAGCTTTCTTT. The chain joins TRBV15 to TRBJ1-1; weak D call: TRBD1 (5 bases). Germline CDR1 and CDR2: LNHNV and YYDKDF (reference sequence). The CDR3 has 13 amino acids. V lost 3 bases to trimming and J lost 4 bases, with 9 bases between them.

The genes are TRBV7-9 and TRBJ2-7, with 8 positions matching TRBD2. CDR1 is SEHNR, CDR2 FQNEAQ, per germline (reference sequence). The trim removed 3 bases at V and 0 bases at J, leaving 4 bases unmatched. This CDR3 spans 15 amino acids. The CDR3 sequence is CASSFMRGDSYEQYF. In DNA form, the CDR3 reads TGTGCCAGCAGCTTCATGCGGGGGGACTCCTACGAGCAGTACTTC. Together with reference TRBV7-9 and TRBJ2-7, the CDR3 gives the full variable domain: DTGVSQNPRHKITKRGQNVTFRCDPISEHNRLYWYRQTLGQGPEFLTYFQNEAQLEKSRLLSDRFSAERPKGSFSTLEIQRTEQGDSAMYLCASSFMRGDSYEQYFGPGTRLTVT.

V gene TRBV7-2 combines with J gene TRBJ2-6; no clear D. Germline V gene sequence: CDR1 SGHTA, CDR2 FQGNSA. Trimming took off 1 base at V and 0 bases at J, with 4 bases between the two ends. This CDR3 contains 15 residues. The CDR3 bases are TGTGCCAGCAGCTTAGGGTACTCTGGGGCCAACGTCCTGACTTTC. This sequence encodes CASSLGYSGANVLTF.

This clonotype was observed a few times. V is TRBV10-3 and J is TRBJ1-1; TRBD1 matches 10 bases. CDR3 size: 15 residues. Trimming at V came to 10 bases and at J to 0 bases, leaving 8 bases not matched to a gene. The germline gives CDR1 ENHRY, CDR2 SYGVKD. In DNA form, the CDR3 reads TGTGCCACCTGGGACAGGGGATTCATGAACACTGAAGCTTTCTTT. This encodes CATWDRGFMNTEAFF.

The rearrangement joins TRBV2 to TRBJ1-5; no definite D call. The germline V and J ends were trimmed by 4 bases and 4 bases, with 8 bases remaining between them. The CDR3 contains 13 residues. The germline gives CDR1 SNHLY, CDR2 FYNNEI. The CDR3 sequence is CASSVLRNQPQHF. CDR3 nucleotides: TGTGCCAGCAGTGTGTTGAGAAATCAGCCCCAGCATTTT. Full variable domain (rest looked up from reference TRBV2 and TRBJ1-5): EPEVTQTPSHQVTQMGQEVILRCVPISNHLYFYWYRQILGQKVEFLVSFYNNEISEKSEIFDDQFSVERPDGSNFTLKIRSTKLEDSAMYFCASSVLRNQPQHFGDGTRLSIL.

This clonotype has just a few counts. V is TRBV7-2 and J is TRBJ1-5, with a possible D match to TRBD1 (6 bases). The CDR3 totals 15 residues. Germline values: CDR1 SGHTA, CDR2 FQGNSA. Trimming left V 3 bases short and J 6 bases short, with 15 bases between. The CDR3 bases are TGTGCCAGCAGCTTGAACAGGGCCCTGGGTCAGCCCCAGCATTTT. Protein sequence: CASSLNRALGQPQHF.

The chain joins TRBV18 to TRBJ2-3; 13 nucleotides match TRBD2. Trimming took 3 bases from V and 5 from J; bases not matched to a gene: 2. CDR3 length: 15 amino acids. Germline V lookup: CDR1 KGHSH, CDR2 LQKENI. The CDR3 reads CASSPWTSGGDTQYF. The CDR3 DNA follows: TGTGCCAGCTCACCCTGGACTAGCGGGGGAGATACGCAGTATTTT.